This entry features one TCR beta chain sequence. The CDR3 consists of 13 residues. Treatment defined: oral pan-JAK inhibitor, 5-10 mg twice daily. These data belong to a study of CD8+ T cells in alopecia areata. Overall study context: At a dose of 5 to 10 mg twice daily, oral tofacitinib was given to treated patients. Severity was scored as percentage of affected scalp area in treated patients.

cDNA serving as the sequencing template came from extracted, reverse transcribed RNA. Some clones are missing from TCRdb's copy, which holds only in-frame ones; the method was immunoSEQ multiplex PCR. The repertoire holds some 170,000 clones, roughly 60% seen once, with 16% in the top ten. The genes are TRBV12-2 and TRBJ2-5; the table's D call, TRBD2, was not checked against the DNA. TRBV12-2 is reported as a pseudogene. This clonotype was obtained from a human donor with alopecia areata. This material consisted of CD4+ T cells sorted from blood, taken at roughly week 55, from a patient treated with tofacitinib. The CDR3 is CASRWPGEETQYF. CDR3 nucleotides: TGTGCAAGTCGCTGGCCCGGGGAAGAGACCCAGTACTTC.